This TCR beta chain is drawn from a study of blood T cells in healthy people across ages. Then a second PCR, running roughly 6 to 11 cycles, was carried out with a sample-barcoded 5' primer and a J-beta primer mix. MiXCR, run by TCRdb on the 5' RACE reads, gives a single entry per CDR3 protein. This sample has more than 750,000 distinct CDR3 sequences, with around 29% found just once. V lost 5 bases, J lost 4 bases, and 15 bases lay in between. The CDR3 consists of 15 residues. CDR1 is SGHTA and CDR2 is FQGNSA in the germline V gene. The donors, healthy Caucasians from Russia, were aged 6 to 90. These same records also appear under a second study, on T cells of mothers and their children. That source reports: Three healthy Caucasian mothers, along with their six children, were the donors.

Sample: blood. The genes are TRBV7-2 and TRBJ2-1; D is possibly TRBD2 (6 bases). The sequence was collected from a woman aged 40 to 50 in good health. In DNA, the CDR3 is TGTGCCAGCAGCCCCGAGACTAGGCTTTACAATGAGCAGTTCTTC. Amino acids: CASSPETRLYNEQFF.